This T cell receptor (beta chain) was observed in a study of beta chain features in type 1 diabetes. After removal of 4 bases from V and 4 bases from J, the junction contained 4 bases not matched to a gene. CDR1 is SGHRS, CDR2 YFSETQ, per germline. The CDR3 is made up of 15 amino acids. Expressed TCRB transcripts were sequenced because the isolated RNA had all been reverse transcribed beforehand. Only in-frame clones appear in the TCRdb table, and some are missing; sequencing was by immunoSEQ multiplex PCR. The repertoire holds 350,000 to 400,000 clones, with roughly 16% as singletons. Sequences were obtained from naive CD4+ T cells from blood. This chain joins TRBV5-1 and TRBJ2-7; the match to TRBD2 covers 14 bases. The TCR sequence derives from a young woman in good health. The CDR3: CASSGGLAGAYEQYF. DNA for the CDR3: TGCGCCAGCAGCGGGGGACTAGCGGGAGCTTACGAGCAGTACTTC.